Shown below are 20 T cell receptor beta chains from a single sample sequenced in a study of cytomegalovirus exposure and HLA in healthy donors. Primers: 60 Vbeta forward and 13 Jbeta reverse. Measured with immunoSEQ multiplex PCR; TCRdb has only the in-frame clones, and not every one. The sample consists of roughly 240,000 clones, more than 75% of them appearing once. The sample consisted of PBMCs. Every receptor here comes from a woman in her thirties or forties in good health and CMV-seropositive.

The gene calls are TRBV18 and TRBJ2-2; 8 nucleotides agree with TRBD1. CDR1 and CDR2 (germline): KGHSH, LQKENI. The CDR3 covers 13 residues. The trim removed 7 bases at V and 5 bases at J, leaving 3 bases unmatched. In DNA form, the CDR3 reads TGTGCCAGCTTAAGACAGGGGACCGGGGAGCTGTTTTTT. It codes for CASLRQGTGELFF.

The rearrangement joins TRBV9 to TRBJ2-5; 8 bases are shared with TRBD2. V trimming: 0 bases; J trimming: 3 bases; junction bases outside the gene matches: 7. The CDR3 is 16 amino acids. CDR1 is SGDLS and CDR2 is YYNGEE in the germline V gene. The CDR3: CASSVAGGLKEETQYF. The DNA of the CDR3 is TGTGCCAGCAGCGTAGCGGGGGGGCTAAAAGAAGAGACCCAGTACTTC.

The chain has TRBV9 and TRBJ2-7, with a tentative D call TRBD2 (6 bases). Trimming left V 0 bases short and J 3 bases short, with 10 bases between. Germline V gene data show CDR1 as SGDLS and CDR2 as YYNGEE. The CDR3 has 14 amino acids. CDR3 amino acids: CASSVDGGFYEQYF. CDR3 DNA: TGTGCCAGCAGCGTAGACGGGGGATTCTACGAGCAGTACTTC.

V is TRBV14 and J is TRBJ2-1, with D hard to call. The CDR3 has 15 residues. CDR1 SGHDN and CDR2 FVKESK come from the germline V gene. Trimming left V 1 base short and J 4 bases short, with 11 bases between. The CDR3 sequence is CASSQGSMVYNEQFF. In DNA form, the CDR3 reads TGTGCCAGCAGCCAAGGCAGTATGGTATACAATGAGCAGTTCTTC.

This clone was detected a few times. The chain combines TRBV27 with TRBJ1-1; 7 nucleotides line up with TRBD1. In germline, CDR1 is MNHEY, CDR2 SMNVEV (reference sequence). V gave up 7 bases and J gave up 4 bases; unmatched junction bases: 9. The CDR3 spans 14 residues. CDR3: CASILRQGSTEAFF. For the CDR3, the DNA is TGTGCCAGCATCCTTAGACAGGGTAGCACTGAAGCTTTCTTT.

The genes are TRBV7-2 and TRBJ1-1; D unresolved. Trimming pared 6 bases from V and 5 bases from J, leaving 13 bases between. The CDR3 contains 13 residues. From germline, CDR1 is SGHTA and CDR2 FQGNSA. The CDR3: CASRTFEGTEAFF. The CDR3 nucleotides are TGTGCCAGCAGGACCTTCGAGGGAACTGAAGCTTTCTTT.

J is TRBJ2-3 and V is TRBV5-1; the match to TRBD1 covers 9 bases. Germline CDR1 is SGHRS and CDR2 is YFSETQ. With 1 base clipped from V and 4 bases from J, the junction kept 1 base outside the gene matches. The CDR3 runs 14 residues. For the CDR3, the DNA is TGCGCCAGCAGCTTGACAGGGGGCGCAGATACGCAGTATTTT. This translates into CASSLTGGADTQYF.

The V call is TRBV7-2, the J call TRBJ2-7; 7 bases map to TRBD2. Germline V lookup: CDR1 SGHTA, CDR2 FQGNSA. The CDR3 runs 15 residues. V was clipped by 1 base and J by 0 bases; unmatched bases: 3. CDR3 in amino acids: CASSLVSGGSYEQYF. The CDR3 DNA is TGTGCCAGCAGCTTAGTTTCGGGGGGCTCCTACGAGCAGTACTTC.

This chain joins TRBV4-2 and TRBJ2-1, with 8 nucleotides matching TRBD2. The V segment lost 1 base and the J segment 6 bases; nucleotides outside the gene matches: 8. Germline lookup yields CDR1 LGHNA and CDR2 YNFKEQ. This CDR3 region has 16 residues. In DNA form, the CDR3 reads TGTGCCAGCAGCCAAGTGAGCGGGAGCTATAGCAATGAGCAGTTCTTC. As protein: CASSQVSGSYSNEQFF.

The V call is TRBV30, the J call TRBJ1-2; D remains unclear. V was clipped by 0 bases and J by 7 bases, with 9 bases between them. Germline lookup yields CDR1 GTSNPN and CDR2 SVGIG (reference sequence). The CDR3 has 12 residues. DNA of the CDR3: TGTGCCTGGAGTGTCTCTGCCGGTGGCTACACCTTC. It specifies CAWSVSAGGYTF.

The V gene is TRBV10-2, the J gene TRBJ1-2, with TRBD1 identical over 11 bases. This CDR3 is built from 15 residues. Unmatched junction bases numbered 5, after V lost 6 bases and J lost 2 bases. CDR1 is WSHSY and CDR2 is SAAADI in the germline V gene. DNA of the CDR3: TGCGCCAGCAGCACCGGGACAGGGGGGAACTATGGCTACACCTTC. The encoded protein is CASSTGTGGNYGYTF.

The chain is built from TRBV6-1 and TRBJ1-1, with a tentative D call TRBD1 (5 bases). CDR1 is MNHNS, CDR2 SASEGT, per germline. Trimming pared 7 bases from V and 0 bases from J, leaving 12 bases between. The CDR3 has 14 amino acids. CDR3 sequence reads: CASIREGMNTEAFF. DNA of the CDR3: TGTGCCAGCATCCGGGAGGGGATGAACACTGAAGCTTTCTTT.

V is TRBV29-1 and J is TRBJ2-3; 9 nucleotides align to TRBD1. Losses at the gene ends were 5 bases for V and 0 bases for J; bases not matched to a gene: 6. The CDR3 extends over 15 amino acids. Looked up from germline, CDR1 is SQVTM and CDR2 is ANQGSEA. CDR3 coding DNA: TGCAGCGTTTTTAAGGGACAGGGCAGCACAGATACGCAGTATTTT. As protein: CSVFKGQGSTDTQYF.

The V call is TRBV19, the J call TRBJ1-2; TRBD1 matches 11 bases. The V segment lost 5 bases and the J segment 1 base; nucleotides outside the gene matches: 9. Germline V gene lookup returns CDR1 LNHDA and CDR2 SQIVND (reference sequence). The CDR3 consists of 17 residues. The CDR3 DNA follows: TGTGCCAGTAGTGTCGGACAGGGGGCGAAGGATAACTATGGCTACACCTTC. It specifies CASSVGQGAKDNYGYTF.

Only a few counts were recorded for this clone. As DNA, the CDR3 is TGTGCCAGCAGCTTAGCATTCCGGCAGGGGAACACTGAAGCTTTCTTT. Translating it yields CASSLAFRQGNTEAFF. The chain uses TRBV7-2 and TRBJ1-1; a weak D match, TRBD1 (5 bases). With 0 bases removed from V and 1 base from J, the gap between germline ends came to 12 bases. The V gene's germline CDR1 is SGHTA and CDR2 FQGNSA. The CDR3 runs 16 residues.

The J gene is TRBJ1-1, the V gene TRBV13; D perhaps matches TRBD1 (5 bases). The CDR3 has 14 residues. Looked up from germline, CDR1 is PRHDT and CDR2 is FYEKMQ (reference sequence). Trimming shortened V by 5 bases and J by 7 bases, and 17 bases separated the two germline ends. The CDR3 region has the DNA TGTGCCAGCAGCCCCGGGACTGCCGTTCATGAAGCTTTCTTT. Translating gives CASSPGTAVHEAFF.

This chain links TRBV6-5 with TRBJ1-2, with D perhaps TRBD1 (6 bases). The germline V gene encodes CDR1 MNHEY and CDR2 SVGAGI. V was trimmed by 5 bases and J by 5 bases, leaving 12 bases between them. This CDR3 spans 13 amino acids. The CDR3 DNA follows: TGTGCCAGCAGTAGACAGGTTGGGTATGGCTACACCTTC. Translating it yields CASSRQVGYGYTF.

The chain couples TRBV6-6 to TRBJ2-7, with 12 bases identical to TRBD2. Trimming took 4 bases from V and 1 from J; bases not matched to a gene: 5. This CDR3 has 16 amino acids. In germline, CDR1 is MNHNY, CDR2 SVGAGI (reference sequence). CDR3 in DNA: TGTGCCAGCAGTTCGGGAACTAGCGGGAGGTCCTACGAGCAGTACTTC. This sequence encodes CASSSGTSGRSYEQYF.

The chain combines TRBV5-1 with TRBJ1-4, with D unclear. V lost 4 bases to trimming and J lost 0 bases, with 13 bases between them. Germline CDR1 reads SGHRS; CDR2 reads YFSETQ. This CDR3 region has 16 residues. CDR3 protein: CASSLLDPATNEKLFF. The DNA of the CDR3 is TGCGCCAGCAGCCTACTAGACCCGGCAACTAATGAAAAACTGTTTTTT.

The V gene is TRBV4-3, the J gene TRBJ2-6, with 7 bases aligning to TRBD1. This CDR3 has 21 residues. The germline V gene encodes CDR1 LGHNA and CDR2 YSLEER. With V trimmed by 0 bases and J by 0 bases, 14 bases remained unmatched. CDR3 sequence: CASSQESFLEQGFSGANVLTF. CDR3 DNA sequence: TGCGCCAGCAGCCAAGAGTCTTTTTTAGAACAGGGGTTCTCTGGGGCCAACGTCCTGACTTTC.